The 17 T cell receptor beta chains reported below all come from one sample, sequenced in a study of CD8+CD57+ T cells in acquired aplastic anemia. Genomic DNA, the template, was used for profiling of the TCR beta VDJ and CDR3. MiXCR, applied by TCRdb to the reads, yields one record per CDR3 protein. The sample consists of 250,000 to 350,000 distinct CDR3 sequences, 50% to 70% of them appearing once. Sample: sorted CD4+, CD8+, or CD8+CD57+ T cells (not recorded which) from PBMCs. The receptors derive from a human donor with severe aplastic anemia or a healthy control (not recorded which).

The CDR3 DNA follows: TGTGCCAGCAGCTCAGATTCACCCCTCCACTTT. Translation gives CASSSDSPLHF. The chain links TRBV7-8 to TRBJ1-6; no clear D. CDR3 length: 11 residues. The germline V and J ends were trimmed by 4 bases and 8 bases, with 3 bases remaining between them. The V gene's germline CDR1 is SGHVS and CDR2 FQNEAQ.

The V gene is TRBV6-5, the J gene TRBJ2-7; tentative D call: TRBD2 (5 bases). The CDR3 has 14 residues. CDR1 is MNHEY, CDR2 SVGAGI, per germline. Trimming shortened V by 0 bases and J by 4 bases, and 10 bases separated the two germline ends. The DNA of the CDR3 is TGTGCCAGCAGTTACTCAGCGGCCGCTTACGAGCAGTACTTC. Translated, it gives CASSYSAAAYEQYF.

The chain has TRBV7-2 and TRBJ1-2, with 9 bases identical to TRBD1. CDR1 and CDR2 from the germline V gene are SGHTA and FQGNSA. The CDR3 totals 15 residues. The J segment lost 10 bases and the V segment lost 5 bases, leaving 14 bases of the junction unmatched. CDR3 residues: CASSAGRGQGGSYTF. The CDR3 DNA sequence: TGTGCCAGCAGCGCGGGGCGGGGACAGGGTGGATCCTACACCTTC.

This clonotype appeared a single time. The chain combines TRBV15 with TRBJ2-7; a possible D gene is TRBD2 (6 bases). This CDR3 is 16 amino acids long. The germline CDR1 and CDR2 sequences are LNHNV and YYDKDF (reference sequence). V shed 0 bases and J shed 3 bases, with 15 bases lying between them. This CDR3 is CATSRERAGKIYEQYF. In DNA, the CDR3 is TGTGCCACCAGCAGAGAGAGGGCGGGGAAAATCTACGAGCAGTACTTC.

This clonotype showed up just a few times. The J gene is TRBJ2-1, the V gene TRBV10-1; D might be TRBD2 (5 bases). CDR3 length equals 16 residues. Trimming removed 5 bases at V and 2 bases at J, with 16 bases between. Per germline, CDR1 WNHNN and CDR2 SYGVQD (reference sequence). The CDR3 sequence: CASSNQLATTYNEQFF. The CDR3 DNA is TGCGCCAGCAGTAATCAGCTAGCCACCACCTACAATGAGCAGTTCTTC.

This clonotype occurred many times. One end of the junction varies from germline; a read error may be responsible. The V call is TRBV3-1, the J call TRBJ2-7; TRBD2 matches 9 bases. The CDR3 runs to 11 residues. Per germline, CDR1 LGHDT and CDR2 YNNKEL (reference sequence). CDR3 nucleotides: TGTGCCAGCACCGCGGGAGGGCGGATGCACTTC. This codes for CASTAGGRMHF.

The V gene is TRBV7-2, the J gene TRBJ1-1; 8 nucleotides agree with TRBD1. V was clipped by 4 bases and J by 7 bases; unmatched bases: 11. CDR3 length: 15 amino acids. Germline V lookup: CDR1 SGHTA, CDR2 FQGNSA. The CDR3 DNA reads TGTGCCAGCAGCTCACAGGGGGAAAAACTGTTTGAAGCTTTCTTT. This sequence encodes CASSSQGEKLFEAFF.

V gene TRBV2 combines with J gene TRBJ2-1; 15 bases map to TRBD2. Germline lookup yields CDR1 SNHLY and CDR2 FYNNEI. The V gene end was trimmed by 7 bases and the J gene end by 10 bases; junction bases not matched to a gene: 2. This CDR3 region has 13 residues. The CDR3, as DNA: TGTGCCAGCAAAGGACTAGCGGGAGGGGAGCAGTTCTTC. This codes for CASKGLAGGEQFF.

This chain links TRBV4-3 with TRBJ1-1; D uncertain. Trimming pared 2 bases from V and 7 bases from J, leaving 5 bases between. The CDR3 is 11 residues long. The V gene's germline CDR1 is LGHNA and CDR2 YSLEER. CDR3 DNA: TGCGCCAGCAGCCAATTAAATGAAGCTTTCTTT. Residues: CASSQLNEAFF.

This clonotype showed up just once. CDR3 sequence reads: CSAPRGGQVNNEQFF. The CDR3 DNA reads TGCAGTGCACCGCGGGGGGGTCAAGTAAACAATGAGCAGTTCTTC. The V gene is TRBV20-1, the J gene TRBJ2-1, with 9 bases aligning to TRBD2. Germline V lookup: CDR1 DFQATT, CDR2 SNEGSKA (reference sequence). J was trimmed by 5 bases and V by 6 bases; bases with no gene match: 11. The CDR3 covers 15 residues.

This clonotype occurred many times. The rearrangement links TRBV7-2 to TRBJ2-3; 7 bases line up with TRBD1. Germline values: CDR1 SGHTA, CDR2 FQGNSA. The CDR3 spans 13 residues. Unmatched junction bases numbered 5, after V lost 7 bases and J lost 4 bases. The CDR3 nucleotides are TGTGCCAGCATTGGACAGGCTTCAGATACGCAGTATTTT. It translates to CASIGQASDTQYF.

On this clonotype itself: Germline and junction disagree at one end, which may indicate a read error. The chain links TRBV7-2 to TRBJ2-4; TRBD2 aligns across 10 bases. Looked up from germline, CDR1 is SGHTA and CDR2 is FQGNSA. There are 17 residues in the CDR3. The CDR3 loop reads CAGSLAGGRTSGHIRYF. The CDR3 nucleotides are TGTGCCGGCAGCTTAGCGGGAGGACGGACTAGCGGCCACATTCGGTACTTC.

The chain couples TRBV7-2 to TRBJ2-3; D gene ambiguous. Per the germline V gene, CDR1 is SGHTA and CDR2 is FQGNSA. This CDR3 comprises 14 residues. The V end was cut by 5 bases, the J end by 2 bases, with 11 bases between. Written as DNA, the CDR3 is TGTGCCAGCAGCCCCCGCCAGGACACAGATACGCAGTATTTT. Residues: CASSPRQDTDTQYF.

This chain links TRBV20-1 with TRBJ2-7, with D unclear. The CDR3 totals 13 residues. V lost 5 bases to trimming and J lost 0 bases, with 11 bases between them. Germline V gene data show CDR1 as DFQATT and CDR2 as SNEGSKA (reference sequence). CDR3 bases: TGCAGTGCTCAAATGGAAAACTCCTACGAGCAGTACTTC. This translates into CSAQMENSYEQYF.

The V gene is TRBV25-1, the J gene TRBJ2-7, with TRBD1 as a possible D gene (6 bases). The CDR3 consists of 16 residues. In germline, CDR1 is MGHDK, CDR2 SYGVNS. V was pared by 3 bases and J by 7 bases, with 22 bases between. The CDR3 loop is CASSDGLRGPVGEQYF. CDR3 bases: TGTGCCAGCAGTGATGGCCTCAGGGGCCCGGTGGGTGAGCAGTACTTC.

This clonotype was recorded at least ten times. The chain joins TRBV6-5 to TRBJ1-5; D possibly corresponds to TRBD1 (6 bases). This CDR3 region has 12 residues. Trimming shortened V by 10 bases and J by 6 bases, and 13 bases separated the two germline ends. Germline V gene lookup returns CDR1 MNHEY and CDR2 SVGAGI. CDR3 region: CATQGRGQPQHF. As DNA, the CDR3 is TGTGCCACACAGGGAAGGGGTCAGCCCCAGCATTTT.

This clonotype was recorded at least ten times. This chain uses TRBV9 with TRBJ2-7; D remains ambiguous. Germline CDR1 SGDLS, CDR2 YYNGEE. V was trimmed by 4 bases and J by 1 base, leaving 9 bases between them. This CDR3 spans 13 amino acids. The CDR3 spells CASSPSLSYEQYF. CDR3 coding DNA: TGTGCCAGCAGCCCCTCTCTATCCTACGAGCAGTACTTC.